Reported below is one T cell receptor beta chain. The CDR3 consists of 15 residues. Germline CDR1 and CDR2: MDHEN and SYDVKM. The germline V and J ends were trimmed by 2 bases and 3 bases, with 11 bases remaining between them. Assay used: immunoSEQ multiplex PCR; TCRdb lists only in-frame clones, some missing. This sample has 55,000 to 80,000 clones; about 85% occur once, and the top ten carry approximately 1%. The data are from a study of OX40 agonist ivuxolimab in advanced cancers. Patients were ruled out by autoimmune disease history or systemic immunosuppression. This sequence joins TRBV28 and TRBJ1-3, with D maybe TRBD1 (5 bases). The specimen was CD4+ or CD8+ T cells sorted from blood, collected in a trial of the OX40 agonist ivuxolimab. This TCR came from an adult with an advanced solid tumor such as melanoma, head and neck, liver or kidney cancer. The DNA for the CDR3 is TGTGCCAGCAGTTTAGTCCAGGGCTATGGAAACACCATATATTTT. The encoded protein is CASSLVQGYGNTIYF. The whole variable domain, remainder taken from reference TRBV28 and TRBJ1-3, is DVKVTQSSRYLVKRTGEKVFLECVQDMDHENMFWYRQDPGLGLRLIYFSYDVKMKEKGDIPEGYSVSREKKERFSLILESASTNQTSMYLCASSLVQGYGNTIYFGEGSWLTVV.